This T cell receptor (beta chain) originates from a study of CD8 T cells in Susac syndrome. Study-wide results and limits: The study conceded that its TCR sequencing and HLA analysis involved relatively few individuals.

CD8+ and CD4+ T cells taken from blood had their TCR beta sequenced. This clonotype was observed a single time. Its antigen is not known. CDR3 length equals 12 residues. The V end lost 7 bases, the J end lost 5 bases, and 10 bases lay between the germline ends. Germline values: CDR1 SNHLY, CDR2 FYNNEI. Random hexamers were used to reverse transcribe roughly 0.5 to 1 ug of RNA. Across 54 Vbeta and 13 Jbeta, immunoSEQ multiplex PCR amplified TCR beta CDR3. TCRdb itself ran the immunoSEQ multiplex PCR reads through MiXCR, one entry per CDR3 protein. The sample yields roughly 150,000 distinct CDR3 sequences, about 95% seen once.

The TCR comes from a human donor with Susac syndrome. Sequenced material: CD4+ T cells from PBMCs. The gene calls are TRBV2 and TRBJ2-3; D may be TRBD2 (5 bases). CDR3 sequence: CASKADVDTQYF. CDR3 DNA: TGTGCCAGCAAAGCGGATGTAGATACGCAGTATTTT.